The rows below give T cell receptor beta chains drawn from one sample of a study of a mutant IDH1 vaccine in newly diagnosed glioma. Their target antigens are unknown. Only in-frame clones appear in the TCRdb table, and some are missing; sequencing was by immunoSEQ multiplex PCR. This table has 90,000 to 100,000 clones, approximately 89% appearing once. The material sequenced was PBMCs, taken from a glioma patient whose treatment included an IDH1 peptide vaccine. These receptors were collected from a woman in her forties or fifties with glioma. Each CDR3 is given with its conserved first and last residue.

j_call,cdr3_length,v_call,cdr3_aa
TRBJ2-2,16,TRBV7-8,CASSWAGGSVTGELFF
TRBJ2-5,14,TRBV5-1,CASSLGTVQETQYF
TRBJ1-2,15,TRBV5-1,CASSLNAGVNYGYTF
TRBJ2-3,17,TRBV11-2,CASSSTGTGGHTDTQYF
TRBJ2-7,13,TRBV7-9,CASSSTGDHEQYF
TRBJ2-7,13,TRBV6-7,CASSYSKGYEQYF
TRBJ2-7,14,TRBV5-5,CASSLGDYSYEQYF
TRBJ1-1,14,TRBV6-6,CASSYSAVGTEAFF
TRBJ2-1,12,TRBV30,CAWTPPGDEQFF
TRBJ2-3,14,TRBV9,CASSVGPSTDTQYF
TRBJ1-3,11,TRBV20-1,CSARDQGTIYF
TRBJ1-1,13,TRBV27,CASSSRLNTEAFF
TRBJ1-2,15,TRBV28,CASSWPGTANYGYTF
TRBJ1-1,14,TRBV9,CASSVGGENTEAFF
TRBJ2-2,17,TRBV5-1,CASSFGTGVPGTGELFF
TRBJ2-3,16,TRBV7-9,CASSPRTSRGSDTQYF
TRBJ1-4,13,TRBV6-5,CASSPSGGEKLFF
TRBJ1-1,14,TRBV7-8,CASSLGDLNTEAFF
TRBJ2-4,14,TRBV2,CASSEQGAKNIQYF
TRBJ1-2,13,TRBV4-2,CASSQGDLGGYTF
TRBJ2-7,11,TRBV7-9,CASSFTYEQYF
TRBJ2-7,14,TRBV7-9,CASSSGDRTYEQYF
TRBJ1-4,14,TRBV27,CASSLTGGGEKLFF
TRBJ2-3,15,TRBV7-9,CASSPRGSTTDTQYF
TRBJ2-7,15,TRBV28,CASSLPGQGQYEQYF
TRBJ2-5,14,TRBV11-2,CASSPGALQETQYF
TRBJ1-1,13,TRBV27,CASMTAEQTEAFF
TRBJ2-2,15,TRBV9,CASSRTGSNTGELFF
TRBJ2-7,14,TRBV27,CASSLDGSPYEQYF
TRBJ2-7,11,TRBV28,CASSLQHEQYF
TRBJ1-5,13,TRBV30,CAWSTQEVQPQHF
TRBJ1-5,15,TRBV19,CASINKGESNQPQHF
TRBJ2-1,16,TRBV28,CASSLSGLASDNEQFF
TRBJ2-1,14,TRBV6-1,CASSEAEGGNEQFF
TRBJ2-1,14,TRBV6-5,CASSYSSRSNEQFF
TRBJ2-5,13,TRBV19,CASRGRGLETQYF
TRBJ1-2,14,TRBV4-2,CASSHYRGDLGYTF
TRBJ2-1,15,TRBV5-1,CASSPMDRSYNEQFF
TRBJ2-5,16,TRBV4-1,CASSQFGQGLQETQYF
TRBJ1-2,15,TRBV5-5,CASSLMGQENYGYTF
TRBJ2-7,15,TRBV27,CASSLTRLAGDEQYF
TRBJ1-4,12,TRBV7-9,CASSPGAEKLFF
TRBJ1-5,13,TRBV30,CAWSVGSSQPQHF
TRBJ2-6,20,TRBV6-4,CASSHPSNWDQKTGANVLTF
TRBJ1-3,16,TRBV11-2,CASSLALTGLGNTIYF
TRBJ2-1,11,TRBV20-1,CSARKGNEQFF
TRBJ1-5,15,TRBV6-6,CASSMGGYSNQPQHF
TRBJ1-2,12,TRBV28,CASSLDNYGYTF
TRBJ2-3,18,TRBV5-1,CASSSRRTSGASTDTQYF
TRBJ1-3,14,TRBV10-3,CAISDQGGGNTIYF
TRBJ2-2,15,TRBV9,CASSVGTSVTGELFF
TRBJ2-6,17,TRBV28,CASTPGTGGAGANVLTF
TRBJ2-3,14,TRBV5-4,CASSLTDRADTQYF
TRBJ2-5,15,TRBV6-6,CASSPNLASQETQYF
TRBJ2-1,16,TRBV9,CASSVKSVSSYNEQFF
TRBJ1-4,15,TRBV18,CASSPSQGTLEKLFF
TRBJ2-5,19,TRBV9,CASSVGPSWREPSRETQYF
TRBJ1-4,15,TRBV5-1,CASSLAEATNEKLFF